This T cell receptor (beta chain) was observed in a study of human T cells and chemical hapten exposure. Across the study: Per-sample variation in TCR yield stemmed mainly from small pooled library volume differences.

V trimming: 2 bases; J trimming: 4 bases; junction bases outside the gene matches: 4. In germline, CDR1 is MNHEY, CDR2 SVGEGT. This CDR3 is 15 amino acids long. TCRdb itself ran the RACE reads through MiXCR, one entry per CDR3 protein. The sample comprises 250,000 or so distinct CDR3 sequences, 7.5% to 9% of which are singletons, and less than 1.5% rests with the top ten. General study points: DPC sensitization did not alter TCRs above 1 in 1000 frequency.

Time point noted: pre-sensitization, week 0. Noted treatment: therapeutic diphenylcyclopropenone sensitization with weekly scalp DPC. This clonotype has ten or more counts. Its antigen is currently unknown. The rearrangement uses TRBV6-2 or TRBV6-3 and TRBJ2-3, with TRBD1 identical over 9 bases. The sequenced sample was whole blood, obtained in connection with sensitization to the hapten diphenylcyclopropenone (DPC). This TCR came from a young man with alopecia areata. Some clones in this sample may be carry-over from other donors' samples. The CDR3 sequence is CASSYGTGRADTQYF. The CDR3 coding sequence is TGTGCCAGCAGTTACGGGACAGGGCGGGCAGATACGCAGTATTTT.